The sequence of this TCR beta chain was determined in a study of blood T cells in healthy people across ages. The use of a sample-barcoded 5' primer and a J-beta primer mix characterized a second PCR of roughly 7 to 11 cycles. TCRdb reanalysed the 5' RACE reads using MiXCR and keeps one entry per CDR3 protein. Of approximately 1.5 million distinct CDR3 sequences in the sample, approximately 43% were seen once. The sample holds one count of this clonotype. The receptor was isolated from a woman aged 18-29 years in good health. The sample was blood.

The CDR3 DNA sequence: TGCAGCGCCGAACAGGGAAATGAGCAGTTCTTC. Its protein is CSAEQGNEQFF. The gene calls are TRBV29-1 and TRBJ2-1, with a possible D match to TRBD1 (6 bases). This CDR3 comprises 11 residues. The V gene's germline CDR1 is SQVTM and CDR2 ANQGSEA. Trimming pared 7 bases from V and 7 bases from J, leaving 11 bases between.